This T cell receptor (beta chain) is from a study of blood T cell repertoires in COVID-19. Assay used: immunoSEQ multiplex PCR; TCRdb lists only in-frame clones, some missing. Among 180,000 or so clones, around nine tenths were seen once, and the ten largest hold around 1.5%. This CDR3 has 12 amino acids. From germline, CDR1 is SEHNR and CDR2 FQNEAQ (reference sequence). V was pared by 5 bases and J by 7 bases, with 1 base of the junction left unmatched. This clonotype was obtained from a young man with active or convalescent COVID-19. The V gene is TRBV7-9, the J gene TRBJ1-5, with 8 positions matching TRBD1. Sequences were obtained from peripheral blood. The CDR3 nucleotides read TGTGCCAGCAGCCAGGGGGCCCAGCCCCAGCATTTT. Its translation: CASSQGAQPQHF.